This T cell receptor (beta chain) is drawn from a study of shared clonotypes between healthy human individuals. In the case of this clone: The antigen is not known.

CD45RO-negative CD8 cells positively selected for CCR7 made up the naive population, which excluded terminally differentiated effector memory CD45RA+ cells. The data were produced by immunoSEQ multiplex PCR, yet TCRdb's version contains in-frame clones alone and is incomplete. The repertoire consists of 2 million or so clones, with about 95% occurring once and the leading ten covering roughly 1.1%. Regarding the study as a whole: Sorted-subset sequencing, rarefaction showed, was incomplete despite large depth.

This clonotype originated in a man aged 18 to 29 in good health. Sequencing was carried out using naive CD8+ T cells sorted from blood.

The CDR3 nucleotides read TGTGCCAGCAGCCTAGGGGTTCTGGGCACTGAAGCTTTCTTT. This translates into CASSLGVLGTEAFF. This rearrangement joins TRBV28 to TRBJ1-1, with D possibly TRBD1 on 5 matching bases. This CDR3 region has 14 residues. CDR1 and CDR2 (germline): MDHEN, SYDVKM. Trimming stripped 6 bases from V and 4 bases from J, with 15 bases between. Together with reference TRBV28 and TRBJ1-1, the CDR3 gives the full variable domain: DVKVTQSSRYLVKRTGEKVFLECVQDMDHENMFWYRQDPGLGLRLIYFSYDVKMKEKGDIPEGYSVSREKKERFSLILESASTNQTSMYLCASSLGVLGTEAFFGQGTRLTVV.